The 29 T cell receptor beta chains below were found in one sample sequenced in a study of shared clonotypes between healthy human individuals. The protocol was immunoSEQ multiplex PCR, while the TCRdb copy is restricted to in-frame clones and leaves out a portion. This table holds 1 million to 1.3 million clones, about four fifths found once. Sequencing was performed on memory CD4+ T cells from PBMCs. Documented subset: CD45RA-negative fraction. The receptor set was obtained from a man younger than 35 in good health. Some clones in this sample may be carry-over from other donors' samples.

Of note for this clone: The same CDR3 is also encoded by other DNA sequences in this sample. CDR3 nucleotides: TGTGCCAGCAGAGGTAGTTCCTACAATGAGCAGTTCTTC. Encoded protein: CASRGSSYNEQFF. The rearrangement uses TRBV6-5 and TRBJ2-1, with D unresolved. Trimming left V 6 bases short and J 1 base short, with 7 bases between. CDR3 length equals 13 residues. Germline lookup yields CDR1 MNHEY and CDR2 SVGAGI.

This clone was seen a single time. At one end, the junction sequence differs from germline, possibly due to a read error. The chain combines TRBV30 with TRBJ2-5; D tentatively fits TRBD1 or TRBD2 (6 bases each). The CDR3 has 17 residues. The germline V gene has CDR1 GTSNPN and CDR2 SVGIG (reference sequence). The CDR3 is CAWSHGGSASVQGTQYF. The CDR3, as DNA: TGTGCCTGGAGCCACGGGGGCAGTGCCTCTGTGCAAGGGACCCAGTACTTC.

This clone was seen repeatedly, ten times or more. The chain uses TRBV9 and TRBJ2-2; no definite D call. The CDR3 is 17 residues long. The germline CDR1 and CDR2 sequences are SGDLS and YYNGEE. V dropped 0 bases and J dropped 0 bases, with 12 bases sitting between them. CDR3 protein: CASSVGSWAANTGELFF. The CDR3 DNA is TGTGCCAGCAGCGTAGGGTCATGGGCGGCGAACACCGGGGAGCTGTTTTTT.

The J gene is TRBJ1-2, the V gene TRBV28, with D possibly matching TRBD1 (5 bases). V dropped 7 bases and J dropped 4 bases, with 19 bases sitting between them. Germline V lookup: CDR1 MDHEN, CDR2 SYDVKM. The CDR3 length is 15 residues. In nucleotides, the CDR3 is TGTGCCAGCACCCAAGGGGCCTTAACAACCTATGGCTACACCTTC. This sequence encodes CASTQGALTTYGYTF.

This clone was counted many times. The CDR3: CASSFRTGRNEQFF. CDR3 DNA: TGCGCCAGCAGCTTTCGGACAGGGAGGAATGAGCAGTTCTTC. This chain joins TRBV5-1 and TRBJ2-1; 8 bases align to TRBD1. CDR3 length: 14 amino acids. Germline trimming cut 2 bases from V and 7 bases from J; bases unmatched to any gene: 5. Germline CDR1 and CDR2: SGHRS and YFSETQ.

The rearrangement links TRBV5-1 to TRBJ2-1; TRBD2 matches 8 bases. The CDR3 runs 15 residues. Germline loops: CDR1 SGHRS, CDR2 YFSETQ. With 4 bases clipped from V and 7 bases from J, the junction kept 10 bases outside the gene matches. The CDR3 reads CASSRGLVEVNEQFF. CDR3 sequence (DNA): TGCGCCAGCAGCAGGGGACTAGTGGAGGTAAATGAGCAGTTCTTC. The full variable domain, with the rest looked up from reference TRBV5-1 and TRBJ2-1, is KAGVTQTPRYLIKTRGQQVTLSCSPISGHRSVSWYQQTPGQGLQFLFEYFSETQRNKGNFPGRFSGRQFSNSRSEMNVSTLELGDSALYLCASSRGLVEVNEQFFGPGTRLTVL.

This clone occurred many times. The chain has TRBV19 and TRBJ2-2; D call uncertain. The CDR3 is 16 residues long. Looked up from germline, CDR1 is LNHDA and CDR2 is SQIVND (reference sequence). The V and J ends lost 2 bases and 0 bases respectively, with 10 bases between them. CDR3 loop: CASSILATPNTGELFF. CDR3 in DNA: TGTGCCAGTAGTATATTGGCGACCCCGAACACCGGGGAGCTGTTTTTT.

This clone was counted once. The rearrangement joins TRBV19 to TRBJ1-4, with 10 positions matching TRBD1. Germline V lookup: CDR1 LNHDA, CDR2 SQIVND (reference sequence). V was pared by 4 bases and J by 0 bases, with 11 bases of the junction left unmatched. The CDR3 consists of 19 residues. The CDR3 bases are TGTGCCAGTAGTAGACAGGGGGCGCCAGCAGGTGCAACTAATGAAAAACTGTTTTTT. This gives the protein CASSRQGAPAGATNEKLFF.

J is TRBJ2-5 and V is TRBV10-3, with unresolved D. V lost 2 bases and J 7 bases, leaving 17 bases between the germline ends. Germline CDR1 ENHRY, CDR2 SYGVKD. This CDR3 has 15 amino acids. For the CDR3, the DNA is TGTGCCATCAGTGAGAGTGGTGGGCCCGTGGGGACCCAGTACTTC. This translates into CAISESGGPVGTQYF.

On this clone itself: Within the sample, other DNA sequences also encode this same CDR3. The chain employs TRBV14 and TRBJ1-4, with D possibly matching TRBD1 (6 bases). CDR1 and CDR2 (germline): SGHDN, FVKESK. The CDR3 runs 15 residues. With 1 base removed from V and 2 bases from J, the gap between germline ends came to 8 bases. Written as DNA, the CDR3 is TGTGCCAGCAGCCAAGTGGGGGCGACTAATGAAAAACTGTTTTTT. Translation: CASSQVGATNEKLFF.

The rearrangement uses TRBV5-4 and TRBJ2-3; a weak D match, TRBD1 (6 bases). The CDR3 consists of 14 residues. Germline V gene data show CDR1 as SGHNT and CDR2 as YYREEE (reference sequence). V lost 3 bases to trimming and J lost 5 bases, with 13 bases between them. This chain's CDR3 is CASSSRQAGDTQYF. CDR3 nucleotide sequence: TGTGCCAGCAGCTCAAGACAGGCGGGAGATACGCAGTATTTT. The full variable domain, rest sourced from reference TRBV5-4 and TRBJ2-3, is ETGVTQSPTHLIKTRGQQVTLRCSSQSGHNTVSWYQQALGQGPQFIFQYYREEENGRGNFPPRFSGLQFPNYSSELNVNALELDDSALYLCASSSRQAGDTQYFGPGTRLTVL.

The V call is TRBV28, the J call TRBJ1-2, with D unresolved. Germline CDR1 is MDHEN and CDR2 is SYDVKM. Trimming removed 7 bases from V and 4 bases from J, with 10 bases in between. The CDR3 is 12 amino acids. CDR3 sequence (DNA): TGTGCCAGCAAAGGGAGGGTCTATGGCTACACCTTC. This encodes CASKGRVYGYTF.

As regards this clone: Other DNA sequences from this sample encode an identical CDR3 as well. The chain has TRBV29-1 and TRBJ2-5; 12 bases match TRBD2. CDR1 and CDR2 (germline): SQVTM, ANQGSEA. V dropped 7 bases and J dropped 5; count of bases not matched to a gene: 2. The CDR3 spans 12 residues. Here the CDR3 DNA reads TGCAGCGGACTAGCGGGAGAGGAGACCCAGTACTTC. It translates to CSGLAGEETQYF. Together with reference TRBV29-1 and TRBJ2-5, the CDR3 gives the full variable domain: SAVISQKPSRDICQRGTSLTIQCQVDSQVTMMFWYRQQPGQSLTLIATANQGSEATYESGFVIDKFPISRPNLTFSTLTVSNMSPEDSSIYLCSGLAGEETQYFGPGTRLLVL.

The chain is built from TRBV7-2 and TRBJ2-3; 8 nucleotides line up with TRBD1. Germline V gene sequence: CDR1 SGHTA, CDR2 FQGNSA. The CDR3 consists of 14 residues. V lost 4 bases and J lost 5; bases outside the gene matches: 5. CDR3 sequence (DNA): TGTGCCAGCAGCTGGACAGGGCCGGGAGATACGCAGTATTTT. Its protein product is CASSWTGPGDTQYF.

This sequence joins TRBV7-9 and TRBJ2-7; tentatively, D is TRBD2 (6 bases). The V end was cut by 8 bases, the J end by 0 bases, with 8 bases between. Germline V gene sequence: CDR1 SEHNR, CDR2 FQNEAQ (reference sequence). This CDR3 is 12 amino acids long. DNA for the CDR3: TGTGCCAGCGGGGAGGACTCCTACGAGCAGTACTTC. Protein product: CASGEDSYEQYF. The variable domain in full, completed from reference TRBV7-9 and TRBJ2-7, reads DTGVSQNPRHKITKRGQNVTFRCDPISEHNRLYWYRQTLGQGPEFLTYFQNEAQLEKSRLLSDRFSAERPKGSFSTLEIQRTEQGDSAMYLCASGEDSYEQYFGPGTRLTVT.

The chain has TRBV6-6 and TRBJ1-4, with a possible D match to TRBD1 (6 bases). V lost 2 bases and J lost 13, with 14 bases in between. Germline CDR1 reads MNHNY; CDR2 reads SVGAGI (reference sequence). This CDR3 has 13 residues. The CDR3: CASSYQDRLGLFF. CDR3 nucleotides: TGTGCCAGCAGTTACCAAGACAGGCTCGGACTGTTTTTT.

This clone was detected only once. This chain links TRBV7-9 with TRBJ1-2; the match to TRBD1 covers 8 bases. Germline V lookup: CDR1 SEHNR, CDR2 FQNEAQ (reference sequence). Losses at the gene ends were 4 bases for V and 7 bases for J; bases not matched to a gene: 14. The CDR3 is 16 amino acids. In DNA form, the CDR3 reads TGTGCCAGCAGCTCGATCAAACAGGGGGTCCCCCTTGGCTACACCTTC. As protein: CASSSIKQGVPLGYTF.

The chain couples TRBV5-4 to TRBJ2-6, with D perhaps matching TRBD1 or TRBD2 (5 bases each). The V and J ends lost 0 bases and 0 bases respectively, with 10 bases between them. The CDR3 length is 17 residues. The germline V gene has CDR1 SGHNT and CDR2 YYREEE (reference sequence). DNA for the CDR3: TGTGCCAGCAGCTTGGAGGGACGGCCCTCTGGGGCCAACGTCCTGACTTTC. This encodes CASSLEGRPSGANVLTF.

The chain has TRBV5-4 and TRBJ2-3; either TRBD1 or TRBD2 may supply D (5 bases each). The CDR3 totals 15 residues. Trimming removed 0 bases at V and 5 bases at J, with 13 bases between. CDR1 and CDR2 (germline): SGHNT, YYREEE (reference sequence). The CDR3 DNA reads TGTGCCAGCAGCTTGGTTGGGACCACGGGAGATACGCAGTATTTT. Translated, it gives CASSLVGTTGDTQYF.

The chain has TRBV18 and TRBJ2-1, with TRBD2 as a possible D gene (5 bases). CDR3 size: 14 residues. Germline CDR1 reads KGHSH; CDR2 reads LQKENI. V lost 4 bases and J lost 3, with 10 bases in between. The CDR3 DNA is TGTGCCAGCTCACTGGACTCCTACTACAATGAGCAGTTCTTC. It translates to CASSLDSYYNEQFF.

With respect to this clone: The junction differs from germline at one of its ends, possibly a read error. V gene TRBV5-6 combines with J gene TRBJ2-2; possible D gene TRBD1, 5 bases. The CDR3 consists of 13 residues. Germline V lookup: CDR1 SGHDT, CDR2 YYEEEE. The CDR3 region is CASSQFTRESELF. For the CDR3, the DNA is TGTGCCAGCAGCCAGTTCACCAGGGAAAGTGAACTTTTT.

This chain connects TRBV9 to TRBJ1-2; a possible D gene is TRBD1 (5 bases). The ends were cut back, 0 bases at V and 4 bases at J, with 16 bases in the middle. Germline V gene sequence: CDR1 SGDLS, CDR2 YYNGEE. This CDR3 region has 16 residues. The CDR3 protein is CASSVGRGAGSYGYTF. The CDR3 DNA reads TGTGCCAGCAGCGTAGGACGCGGGGCCGGGAGCTATGGCTACACCTTC.

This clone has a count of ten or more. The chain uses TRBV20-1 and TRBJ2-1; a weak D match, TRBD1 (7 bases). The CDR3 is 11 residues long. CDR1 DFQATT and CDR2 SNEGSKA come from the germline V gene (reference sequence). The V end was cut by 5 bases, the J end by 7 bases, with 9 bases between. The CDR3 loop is CSAAGQNEQFF. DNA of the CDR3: TGCAGTGCTGCGGGACAGAATGAGCAGTTCTTC.

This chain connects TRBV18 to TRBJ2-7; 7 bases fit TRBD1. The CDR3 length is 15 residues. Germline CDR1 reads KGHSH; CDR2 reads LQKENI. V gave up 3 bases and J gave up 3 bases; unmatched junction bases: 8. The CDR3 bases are TGTGCCAGCTCACCCGTACCGGGACAGCACTACGAGCAGTACTTC. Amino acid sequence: CASSPVPGQHYEQYF.

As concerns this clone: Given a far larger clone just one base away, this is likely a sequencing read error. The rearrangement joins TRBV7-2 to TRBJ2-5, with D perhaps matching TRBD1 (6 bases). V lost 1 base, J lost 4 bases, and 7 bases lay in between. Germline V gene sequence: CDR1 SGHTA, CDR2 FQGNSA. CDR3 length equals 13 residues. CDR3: CASSLVGAETQYF. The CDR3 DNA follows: TGTGCCAGCAGCTTAGTGGGGGCAGAGACCCAGTACTTC.

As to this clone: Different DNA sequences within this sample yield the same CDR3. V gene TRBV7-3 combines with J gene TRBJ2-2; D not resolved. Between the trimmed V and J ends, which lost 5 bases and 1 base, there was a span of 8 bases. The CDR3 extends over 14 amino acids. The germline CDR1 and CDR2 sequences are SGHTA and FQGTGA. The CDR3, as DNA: TGTGCCAGCAGCCGCCTTGGGAACACCGGGGAGCTGTTTTTT. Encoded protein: CASSRLGNTGELFF. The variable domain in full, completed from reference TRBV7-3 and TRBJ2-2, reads GAGVSQTPSNKVTEKGKYVELRCDPISGHTALYWYRQSLGQGPEFLIYFQGTGAADDSGLPNDRFFAVRPEGSVSTLKIQRTERGDSAVYLCASSRLGNTGELFFGEGSRLTVL.

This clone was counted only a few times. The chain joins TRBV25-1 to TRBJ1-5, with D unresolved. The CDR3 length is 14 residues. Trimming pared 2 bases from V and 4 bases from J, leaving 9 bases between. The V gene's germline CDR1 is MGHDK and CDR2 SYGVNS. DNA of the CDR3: TGTGCCAGCAGTGAAGCCCGAGAAAATCAGCCCCAGCATTTT. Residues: CASSEARENQPQHF.

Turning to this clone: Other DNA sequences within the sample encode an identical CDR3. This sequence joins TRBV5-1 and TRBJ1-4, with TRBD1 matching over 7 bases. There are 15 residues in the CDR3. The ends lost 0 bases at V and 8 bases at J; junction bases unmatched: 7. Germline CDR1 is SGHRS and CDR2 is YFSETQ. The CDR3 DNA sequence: TGCGCCAGCAGCTTGGGGGGGACAGTAAACGAAAAACTGTTTTTT. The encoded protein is CASSLGGTVNEKLFF.

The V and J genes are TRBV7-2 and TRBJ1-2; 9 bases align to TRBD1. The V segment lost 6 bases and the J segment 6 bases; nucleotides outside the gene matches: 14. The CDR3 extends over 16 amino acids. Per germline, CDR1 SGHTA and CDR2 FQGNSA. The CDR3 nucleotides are TGTGCCAGCAGTCGCCCGGGACAGGGAAGGTTGCATGGCTACACCTTC. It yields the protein CASSRPGQGRLHGYTF.